This is a list of T cell receptor beta chains from one sample in a study of blood T cell repertoires in COVID-19. Sequencing was performed with immunoSEQ multiplex PCR; in TCRdb, only in-frame clones are kept and a portion is missing. The repertoire holds under 200,000 clones, with about 82% as singletons. The sequenced sample consisted of peripheral blood. These receptors were collected from a woman between 25 and 40 years old with acute or convalescent COVID-19. The CDR3 runs from the conserved cysteine through the conserved F or W. D genes are given only for firm matches. Part of the rows lack a size; the others show once, few, many or a class for expanded clones.

TRBV7-8	TRBD1	-	TRBJ1-6	CASSLVPGQGWGNSPLHF	TGTGCCAGCAGCTTAGTTCCAGGACAGGGCTGGGGTAATTCACCCCTCCACTTT
TRBV7-9	-	-	TRBJ1-1	CASSLVVGGLTEAFF	TGTGCCAGCAGCTTAGTAGTCGGTGGGCTGACTGAAGCTTTCTTT
TRBV28	TRBD1	-	TRBJ1-4	CASSTNRQGANEKLFF	TGTGCCAGCAGCACCAATCGACAGGGCGCTAATGAAAAACTGTTTTTT
TRBV7-2	-	-	TRBJ2-5	CASSLTRTAQETQYF	TGTGCCAGCAGCTTGACCCGGACAGCACAAGAGACCCAGTACTTC
TRBV30	TRBD1	-	TRBJ1-1	CAWGTPAGGNTEAFF	TGTGCCTGGGGGACTCCTGCAGGGGGGAACACTGAAGCTTTCTTT
TRBV11-3	-	-	TRBJ2-7	CASSPRRSISSYEQYF	TGTGCCAGCAGCCCTAGGAGATCGATAAGCTCCTACGAGCAGTACTTC
TRBV29-1	-	-	TRBJ1-2	CSVDRGLGGYTF	TGCAGCGTTGACCGGGGATTGGGAGGCTACACCTTC
TRBV7-8	-	-	TRBJ1-1	CASSLLQDTEAFF	TGTGCCAGCAGCTTACTCCAGGACACTGAAGCTTTCTTT
TRBV4-3	-	-	TRBJ1-6	CASSQEQQASPLHF	TGCGCCAGCAGCCAAGAACAACAGGCCTCACCCCTCCACTTT
TRBV10-3	TRBD1	-	TRBJ2-1	CAIRTGRDRGEGNEQFF	TGTGCCATCAGGACAGGCCGGGACAGGGGTGAGGGTAATGAGCAGTTCTTC
TRBV29-1	-	-	TRBJ1-4	CSVDRDKHEKLFF	TGCAGCGTTGACCGGGACAAACATGAAAAACTGTTTTTT
TRBV30	TRBD1	-	TRBJ1-2	CAWSPLDRRYGYTF	TGTGCCTGGAGTCCATTGGACAGGCGTTATGGCTACACCTTC
TRBV28	TRBD1	-	TRBJ1-1	CASSLDRGLNSEAFF	TGTGCCAGCAGTCTTGACAGGGGGCTAAATTCTGAAGCTTTCTTT
TRBV7-9	-	-	TRBJ1-2	CASSSGQTLALNYGYTF	TGTGCCAGCAGCTCCGGACAGACGCTAGCCCTTAACTATGGCTACACCTTC
TRBV27	-	once	TRBJ2-7	CASSTTVSYEQYF	TGTGCCAGCAGCACGACAGTGTCCTACGAGCAGTACTTC
TRBV29-1	-	-	TRBJ2-3	CSGTLRAPRSTDTQYF	TGCAGCGGGACACTCCGGGCCCCAAGGAGCACAGATACGCAGTATTTT
TRBV13	TRBD2	-	TRBJ2-2	CASSLARGRWTGELFF	TGTGCCAGCAGCTTAGCCCGCGGGAGATGGACCGGGGAGCTGTTTTTT
TRBV2	-	once	TRBJ1-6	CASSESRALLRGALHF	TGTGCCAGCAGTGAAAGTAGGGCCCTGCTTCGGGGAGCCCTCCACTTT
TRBV5-1	TRBD1	-	TRBJ1-1	CASSLGLYRGMGNTEAFF	TGCGCCAGCAGCTTGGGGCTATACAGGGGAATGGGGAACACTGAAGCTTTCTTT
TRBV5-4	-	-	TRBJ1-2	CASSLARDYGYTF	TGTGCCAGCAGCTTGGCCAGGGACTATGGCTACACCTTC
TRBV30	-	many	TRBJ1-2	CAWSVGRRSYGYTF	TGTGCCTGGAGTGTGGGGAGAAGAAGTTATGGCTACACCTTC
TRBV4-3	TRBD1	-	TRBJ2-7	CASSRGTGAYEQYF	TGCGCCAGCAGCCGCGGGACAGGGGCCTACGAGCAGTACTTC
TRBV11-2	-	-	TRBJ2-3	CASSFGPPTSTDTQYF	TGTGCCAGCAGCTTCGGTCCGCCAACTAGCACAGATACGCAGTATTTT
TRBV6-5	-	-	TRBJ1-4	CATGESFATNEKLFF	TGTGCCACGGGGGAGTCATTTGCAACTAATGAAAAACTGTTTTTT
TRBV13	-	-	TRBJ2-3	CASSLGRGDTQYF	TGTGCCAGCAGCTTAGGTAGGGGCGATACGCAGTATTTT
TRBV12-3/TRBV12-4	-	few	TRBJ1-1	CASSLRGGTEAFF	TGTGCCAGCAGTTTGAGGGGAGGCACTGAAGCTTTCTTT
TRBV28	TRBD1	-	TRBJ1-2	CASRVGQGGSYGYTF	TGTGCCAGCAGGGTAGGACAGGGGGGTAGCTATGGCTACACCTTC
TRBV10-2	TRBD2	few	TRBJ2-3	CASRVAGGLNTDTQYF	TGCGCCAGCAGAGTAGCGGGGGGCCTGAACACAGATACGCAGTATTTT
TRBV4-2	TRBD1	once	TRBJ1-1	CASSQLLRTGGLNGDTEAFF	TGTGCCAGCAGCCAACTACTACGGACAGGGGGCTTAAATGGAGACACTGAAGCTTTCTTT
TRBV3-1/TRBV3-2	TRBD1	many	TRBJ1-2	CASSQERDRGTNYGYTF	TGTGCCAGCAGCCAAGAGAGGGACAGGGGGACTAACTATGGCTACACCTTC
TRBV2	TRBD1	-	TRBJ1-6	CASTGAGGNSPLHF	TGTGCCAGCACAGGGGCAGGGGGTAATTCACCCCTCCACTTT
TRBV6-2/TRBV6-3	-	-	TRBJ1-2	CASSAGTSHTF	TGTGCCAGCAGCGCCGGGACATCCCACACCTTC
TRBV9	TRBD1	-	TRBJ2-3	CASTASTGLDTQYF	TGTGCCAGCACCGCCTCGACAGGGTTAGATACGCAGTATTTT
TRBV28	TRBD1	-	TRBJ1-5	CASSAPGQGWNQPQHF	TGTGCCAGCAGTGCCCCGGGACAGGGGTGGAATCAGCCCCAGCATTTT
TRBV5-4	-	-	TRBJ1-1	CASSLQANTEAFF	TGTGCCAGCAGCTTGCAGGCGAACACTGAAGCTTTCTTT
TRBV7-2	-	-	TRBJ2-7	CASSLGARVSKGQYF	TGTGCCAGCAGCTTAGGGGCCAGGGTCTCAAAGGGGCAGTACTTC
TRBV28	-	-	TRBJ1-4	CASRTGLGNEKLFF	TGTGCCAGCAGAACAGGGTTGGGTAATGAAAAACTGTTTTTT
TRBV4-3	-	-	TRBJ2-2	CASSQDYGGGELFF	TGCGCCAGCAGCCAAGATTATGGAGGCGGGGAGCTGTTTTTT
TRBV10-1	TRBD1	-	TRBJ1-2	CASSDRGQDGYTF	TGCGCCAGCAGTGACCGAGGACAGGATGGCTACACCTTC
TRBV5-6	-	-	TRBJ2-7	CASADSYEQYF	TGTGCAAGCGCAGACTCCTACGAGCAGTACTTC
TRBV3-1/TRBV3-2	-	-	TRBJ1-2	CASSRTVNYGYTF	TGTGCCAGCAGCCGGACAGTCAACTATGGCTACACCTTC
TRBV5-1	TRBD1	-	TRBJ1-6	CASSLGLRTGGYDSPLHF	TGCGCCAGCAGCTTGGGTCTGCGGACAGGGGGCTACGATTCACCCCTCCACTTT
TRBV5-4	-	-	TRBJ1-2	CASSFPGNNYGYTF	TGTGCCAGCAGCTTCCCGGGGAATAACTATGGCTACACCTTC
TRBV2	-	-	TRBJ1-2	CASSESAANYGYTF	TGTGCCAGCAGTGAGTCGGCAGCGAACTATGGCTACACCTTC
TRBV6-1	TRBD2	-	TRBJ2-5	CASSDRTSGGPYQETQYF	TGTGCCAGCAGTGATCGGACTAGCGGGGGACCGTACCAAGAGACCCAGTACTTC
TRBV10-3	-	-	TRBJ1-4	CAISESGSPNEKLFF	TGTGCCATCAGTGAGTCCGGGTCCCCTAATGAAAAACTGTTTTTT
TRBV6-5	TRBD1	-	TRBJ2-2	CASRTGGSAGELFF	TGTGCCAGCAGGACAGGGGGCTCGGCCGGGGAGCTGTTTTTT
TRBV10-3	TRBD1	-	TRBJ1-5	CAISSTGGSNQPQHF	TGTGCCATCAGTAGTACAGGGGGGAGCAATCAGCCCCAGCATTTT
TRBV6-2/TRBV6-3	-	-	TRBJ1-4	CASSDRIATNEKLFF	TGTGCCAGCAGTGACAGGATAGCAACTAATGAAAAACTGTTTTTT
TRBV6-6	TRBD2	-	TRBJ2-2	CASSYTSGGTGELFF	TGTGCCAGCAGTTACACTAGCGGGGGCACCGGGGAGCTGTTTTTT
TRBV6-5	TRBD1	-	TRBJ2-7	CASSSPTGKYF	TGTGCCAGCAGTAGCCCGACAGGGAAGTACTTC